One and the same sample provided the 18 T cell receptor beta chains below, sequenced in a study of T cell responses to AZD1222 COVID-19 vaccine. Profiled with immunoSEQ multiplex PCR; TCRdb holds only in-frame clones, not every one. The sample has fewer than 250,000 clones; just over 90% are singletons. The sample here was peripheral blood, taken on day 0 of MenACWY control vaccination. The receptors here all came from an adult in good health.

V is TRBV11-3 and J is TRBJ2-2; weak D call: TRBD1 (6 bases). V was shortened by 5 bases and J by 1 base, with 11 bases between the two germline ends. The CDR3 sequence is 15 residues long. Germline V lookup: CDR1 SGHNT, CDR2 YENEEA. CDR3 DNA: TGTGCCAGCAGCCTGACAGGATTGAACACCGGGGAGCTGTTTTTT. Translation gives CASSLTGLNTGELFF.

The chain uses TRBV6-5 and TRBJ2-7; 8 bases line up with TRBD1. CDR3 size: 12 residues. The germline V gene encodes CDR1 MNHEY and CDR2 SVGAGI. With 10 bases clipped from V and 4 bases from J, the junction kept 6 bases outside the gene matches. For the CDR3, the DNA is TGTGCCACTGGACAGGGATATTACGAGCAGTACTTC. Translating gives CATGQGYYEQYF.

CDR3 amino acids: CSVDSGVGGYTF. The CDR3 bases are TGCAGCGTTGACAGCGGGGTAGGAGGCTACACCTTC. The gene calls are TRBV29-1 and TRBJ1-2; D uncertain. The V end was cut by 3 bases, the J end by 8 bases, with 13 bases between. The length of the CDR3 is 12 residues. Looked up from germline, CDR1 is SQVTM and CDR2 is ANQGSEA.

V is TRBV5-4 and J is TRBJ2-1; TRBD2 matches at 15 bases. The CDR3 spans 18 residues. In germline, CDR1 is SGHNT, CDR2 YYREEE (reference sequence). Germline trimming cut 4 bases from V and 7 bases from J; bases unmatched to any gene: 12. Here the CDR3 DNA reads TGTGCCAGCAGCCCCGGGACTAGCGGGGGGACCCTCCCAAATGAGCAGTTCTTC. As protein: CASSPGTSGGTLPNEQFF.

This sequence joins TRBV30 and TRBJ1-5, with D perhaps TRBD1 (5 bases). The CDR3 has 14 residues. V shed 2 bases and J shed 6 bases, with 14 bases lying between them. Germline assignment: CDR1 GTSNPN and CDR2 SVGIG (reference sequence). The CDR3 DNA reads TGTGCCTGGAGTAACGGGCAGGGAAGTCAGCCCCAGCATTTT. Translation: CAWSNGQGSQPQHF.

The J gene is TRBJ1-4, the V gene TRBV3-1 (or the pseudogene TRBV3-2); D possibly corresponds to TRBD1 (6 bases). Per germline, CDR1 LGHDT and CDR2 YNNKEL (reference sequence). Trimming pared 6 bases from V and 7 bases from J, leaving 18 bases between. The CDR3 sequence is 15 residues long. The CDR3 reads CASSPRGRGGEKLFF. The CDR3 bases are TGTGCCAGCAGTCCCAGGGGAAGGGGGGGTGAAAAACTGTTTTTT.

V is TRBV3-1 (or the pseudogene TRBV3-2) and J is TRBJ2-3, with D possibly matching TRBD2 (6 bases). CDR1 is LGHDT, CDR2 YNNKEL, per germline (reference sequence). The CDR3 has 13 residues. V was pared by 5 bases and J by 1 base, with 7 bases between. The CDR3 sequence is CASSASGTDTQYF. CDR3 DNA: TGTGCCAGCAGCGCTAGCGGCACAGATACGCAGTATTTT.

V usage is TRBV30 and J usage is TRBJ1-2; no clear D. The V end lost 3 bases, the J end lost 0 bases, and 11 bases lay between the germline ends. Germline V gene sequence: CDR1 GTSNPN, CDR2 SVGIG (reference sequence). The CDR3 has 14 residues. CDR3 bases: TGTGCCTGGAGCCCCATGGCTTCTAACTATGGCTACACCTTC. Translation gives CAWSPMASNYGYTF.

The rearrangement links TRBV7-9 to TRBJ1-4; a possible D gene is TRBD1 (5 bases). Germline V CDR1 and CDR2: SEHNR, FQNEAQ (reference sequence). The CDR3 is made up of 14 amino acids. The ends were cut back, 4 bases at V and 8 bases at J, with 14 bases in the middle. CDR3 nucleotides: TGTGCCAGCAGCTATCCCGACCGGGGCGAAAAACTGTTTTTT. Amino acids: CASSYPDRGEKLFF. The complete variable domain, with remaining parts taken from reference TRBV7-9 and TRBJ1-4, reads DTGVSQNPRHKITKRGQNVTFRCDPISEHNRLYWYRQTLGQGPEFLTYFQNEAQLEKSRLLSDRFSAERPKGSFSTLEIQRTEQGDSAMYLCASSYPDRGEKLFFGSGTQLSVL.

This chain uses TRBV19 with TRBJ1-5; 10 bases map to TRBD1. The CDR3 contains 14 residues. Germline assignment: CDR1 LNHDA and CDR2 SQIVND (reference sequence). J was trimmed by 4 bases and V by 4 bases; bases with no gene match: 1. CDR3 in DNA: TGTGCCAGTAGTACGGACAGGGGGAATCAGCCCCAGCATTTT. Residues: CASSTDRGNQPQHF.

V gene TRBV27 combines with J gene TRBJ1-2, with TRBD1 matching over 12 bases. This CDR3 has 15 amino acids. Trimming took 6 bases from V and 7 from J; bases not matched to a gene: 9. From germline, CDR1 is MNHEY and CDR2 SMNVEV (reference sequence). In DNA, the CDR3 is TGTGCCAGCAGGGGACAGGGGGCCCACGGGAGTGGCTACACCTTC. Translating gives CASRGQGAHGSGYTF.

The chain links TRBV12-3 or TRBV12-4 to TRBJ1-5; no definite D call. The V end was cut by 4 bases, the J end by 0 bases, with 1 base between. CDR3 length: 12 amino acids. The CDR3 loop is CASSYSNQPQHF. In DNA form, the CDR3 reads TGTGCCAGCAGTTATAGCAATCAGCCCCAGCATTTT.

This clone was seen once. This chain links TRBV5-1 with TRBJ2-1; 10 bases match TRBD2. CDR1 and CDR2 (germline): SGHRS, YFSETQ. This CDR3 is built from 16 residues. The V segment lost 1 base and the J segment 5 bases; nucleotides outside the gene matches: 6. The CDR3 DNA sequence: TGCGCCAGCAGCTTGACTAGCGGGGTCGTCAACAATGAGCAGTTCTTC. It is translated as CASSLTSGVVNNEQFF.

J is TRBJ2-3 and V is TRBV3-1 (or the pseudogene TRBV3-2), with TRBD2 identical over 14 bases. This CDR3 region has 18 residues. Germline CDR1 LGHDT, CDR2 YNNKEL (reference sequence). J was trimmed by 4 bases and V by 6 bases; bases with no gene match: 12. The CDR3 DNA reads as TGTGCCAGCAGTGGGACTAGCGGGGGTAAAAGCGAGCCAGATACGCAGTATTTT. Translating gives CASSGTSGGKSEPDTQYF.

V usage is TRBV27 and J usage is TRBJ2-7; D not resolved. Germline assignment: CDR1 MNHEY and CDR2 SMNVEV (reference sequence). Trimming removed 5 bases from V and 2 bases from J, with 7 bases in between. CDR3 length equals 12 residues. The CDR3 DNA is TGTGCCAGCAGTCGGACCCCCTACGAGCAGTACTTC. Translated: CASSRTPYEQYF.

CDR3 amino acids: CASSFTTPSDHTEAFF. CDR3 coding DNA: TGTGCCAGCAGTTTCACGACTCCGAGCGACCACACTGAAGCTTTCTTT. The chain links TRBV28 to TRBJ1-1; D call uncertain. V was cut by 3 bases and J by 3 bases, with 17 bases left in between. From germline, CDR1 is MDHEN and CDR2 SYDVKM. This CDR3 has 16 residues.

Comment on this clone: Other DNA variants within this sample encode the same CDR3. The chain carries TRBV5-1 and TRBJ1-5, with D maybe TRBD1 (6 bases). CDR1 is SGHRS and CDR2 is YFSETQ in the germline V gene. The CDR3 totals 14 residues. The V and J ends lost 4 bases and 1 base respectively, with 9 bases between them. CDR3 amino acids: CASSLTGSNQPQHF. The CDR3, as DNA: TGCGCCAGCAGCCTTACAGGGAGCAATCAGCCCCAGCATTTT. The whole variable domain, remainder taken from reference TRBV5-1 and TRBJ1-5, is KAGVTQTPRYLIKTRGQQVTLSCSPISGHRSVSWYQQTPGQGLQFLFEYFSETQRNKGNFPGRFSGRQFSNSRSEMNVSTLELGDSALYLCASSLTGSNQPQHFGDGTRLSIL.

The chain carries TRBV6-2 or TRBV6-3 and TRBJ2-2, with 10 positions matching TRBD2. CDR3 length: 15 amino acids. Germline CDR1 and CDR2: MNHEY and SVGEGT. V gave up 5 bases and J gave up 7 bases; unmatched junction bases: 7. The CDR3 spells CASSSGGGYYGELFF. CDR3 DNA: TGTGCCAGCAGTAGCGGGGGGGGCTATTACGGGGAGCTGTTTTTT.